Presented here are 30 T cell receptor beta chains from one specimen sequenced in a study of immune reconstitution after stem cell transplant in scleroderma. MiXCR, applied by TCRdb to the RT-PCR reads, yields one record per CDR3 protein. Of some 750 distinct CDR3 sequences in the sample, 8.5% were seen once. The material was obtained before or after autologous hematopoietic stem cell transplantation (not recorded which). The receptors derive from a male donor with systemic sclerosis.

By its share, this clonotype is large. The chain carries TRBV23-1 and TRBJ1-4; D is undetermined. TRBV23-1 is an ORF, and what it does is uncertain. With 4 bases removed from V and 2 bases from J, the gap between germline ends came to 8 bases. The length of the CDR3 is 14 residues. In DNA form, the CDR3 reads TGCGCCAGCAGTCGCGACTCCACTAATGAAAAACTGTTTTTT. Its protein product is CASSRDSTNEKLFF.

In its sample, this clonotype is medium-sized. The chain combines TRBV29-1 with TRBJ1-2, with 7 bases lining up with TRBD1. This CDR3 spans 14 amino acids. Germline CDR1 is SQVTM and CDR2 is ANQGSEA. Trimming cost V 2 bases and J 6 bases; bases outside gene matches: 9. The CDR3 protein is CSVERNRGGDGYTF. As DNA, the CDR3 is TGCAGCGTTGAACGGAACAGGGGAGGAGATGGCTACACCTTC.

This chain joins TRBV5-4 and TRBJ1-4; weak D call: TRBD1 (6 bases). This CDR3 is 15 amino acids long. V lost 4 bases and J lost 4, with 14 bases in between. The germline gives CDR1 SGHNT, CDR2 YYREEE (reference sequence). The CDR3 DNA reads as TGTGCCAGCAGCGTGAACAGGGCGGTTAATGAAAAACTGTTTTTT. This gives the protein CASSVNRAVNEKLFF.

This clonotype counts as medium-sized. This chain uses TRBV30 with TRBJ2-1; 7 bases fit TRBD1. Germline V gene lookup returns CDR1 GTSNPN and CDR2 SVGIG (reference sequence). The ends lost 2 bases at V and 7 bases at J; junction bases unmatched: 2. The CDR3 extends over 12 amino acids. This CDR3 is CAWSLQGNEQFF. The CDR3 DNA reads TGTGCCTGGAGTTTACAGGGGAATGAGCAGTTCTTC.

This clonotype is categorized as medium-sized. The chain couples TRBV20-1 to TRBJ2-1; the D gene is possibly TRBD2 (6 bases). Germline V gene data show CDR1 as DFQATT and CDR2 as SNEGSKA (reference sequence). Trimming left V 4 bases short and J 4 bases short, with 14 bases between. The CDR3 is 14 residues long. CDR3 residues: CSAKGSRGYNEQFF. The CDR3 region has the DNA TGCAGTGCTAAGGGCAGCCGGGGGTACAATGAGCAGTTCTTC.

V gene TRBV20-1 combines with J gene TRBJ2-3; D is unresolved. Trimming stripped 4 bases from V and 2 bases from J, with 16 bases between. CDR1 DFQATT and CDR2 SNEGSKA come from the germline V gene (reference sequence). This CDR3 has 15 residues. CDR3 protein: CSATSGRPSTDTQYF. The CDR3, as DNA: TGCAGTGCTACTTCCGGGCGGCCCTCCACAGATACGCAGTATTTT.

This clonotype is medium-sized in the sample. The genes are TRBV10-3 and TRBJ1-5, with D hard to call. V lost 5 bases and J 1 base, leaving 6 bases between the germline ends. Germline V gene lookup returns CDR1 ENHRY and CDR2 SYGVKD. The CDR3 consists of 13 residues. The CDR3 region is CAISSASNQPQHF. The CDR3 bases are TGTGCCATCAGTTCTGCAAGCAATCAGCCCCAGCATTTT.

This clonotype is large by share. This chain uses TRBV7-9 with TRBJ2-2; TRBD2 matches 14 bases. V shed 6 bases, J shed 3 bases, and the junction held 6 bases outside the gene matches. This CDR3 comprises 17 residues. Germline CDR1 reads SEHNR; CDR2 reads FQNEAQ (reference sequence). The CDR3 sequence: CASRRLAGGLYTGELFF. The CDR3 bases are TGTGCCAGCAGACGACTAGCGGGGGGGCTGTACACCGGGGAGCTGTTTTTT. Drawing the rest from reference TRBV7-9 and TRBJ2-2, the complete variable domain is DTGVSQNPRHKITKRGQNVTFRCDPISEHNRLYWYRQTLGQGPEFLTYFQNEAQLEKSRLLSDRFSAERPKGSFSTLEIQRTEQGDSAMYLCASRRLAGGLYTGELFFGEGSRLTVL.

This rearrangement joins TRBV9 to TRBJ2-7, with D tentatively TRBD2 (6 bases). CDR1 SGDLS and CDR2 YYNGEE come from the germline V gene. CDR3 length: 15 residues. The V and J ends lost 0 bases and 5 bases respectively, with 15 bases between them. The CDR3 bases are TGTGCCAGCAGCGTAGGCGGAGGGGAGGACGACGAGCAGTACTTC. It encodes CASSVGGGEDDEQYF.

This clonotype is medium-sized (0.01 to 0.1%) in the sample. The CDR3 protein is CASSSHTSGGRAKNIQYF. Here the CDR3 DNA reads TGTGCCAGCAGTTCCCATACTAGCGGGGGTCGGGCCAAAAACATTCAGTACTTC. This rearrangement joins TRBV27 to TRBJ2-4, with 11 bases that match TRBD2. Germline V gene data show CDR1 as MNHEY and CDR2 as SMNVEV (reference sequence). The CDR3 has 18 amino acids. J lost 1 base, V lost 4 bases, and 9 bases had no gene match.

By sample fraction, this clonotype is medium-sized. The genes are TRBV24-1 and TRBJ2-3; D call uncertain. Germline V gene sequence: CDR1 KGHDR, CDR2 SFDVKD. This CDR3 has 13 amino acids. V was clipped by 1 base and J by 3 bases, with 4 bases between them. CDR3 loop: CATSDFDTDTQYF. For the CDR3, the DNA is TGTGCCACCAGTGATTTCGATACAGATACGCAGTATTTT.

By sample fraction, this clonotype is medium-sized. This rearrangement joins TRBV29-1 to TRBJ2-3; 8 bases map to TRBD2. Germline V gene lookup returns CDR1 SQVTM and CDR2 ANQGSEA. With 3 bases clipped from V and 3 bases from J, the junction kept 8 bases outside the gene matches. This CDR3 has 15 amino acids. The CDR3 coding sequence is TGCAGCGTTGAGGCACGGGGGGGAGGGACAGATACGCAGTATTTT. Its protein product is CSVEARGGGTDTQYF.

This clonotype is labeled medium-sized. The CDR3 reads CASSSDGAGSKYF. CDR3 in DNA: TGTGCCAGCAGCTCGGACGGGGCGGGGTCAAAGTACTTC. The chain employs TRBV7-3 and TRBJ2-4; a weak D match, TRBD2 (6 bases). The CDR3 is 13 residues long. V lost 4 bases to trimming and J lost 14 bases, with 18 bases between them. Germline CDR1 is SGHTA and CDR2 is FQGTGA.

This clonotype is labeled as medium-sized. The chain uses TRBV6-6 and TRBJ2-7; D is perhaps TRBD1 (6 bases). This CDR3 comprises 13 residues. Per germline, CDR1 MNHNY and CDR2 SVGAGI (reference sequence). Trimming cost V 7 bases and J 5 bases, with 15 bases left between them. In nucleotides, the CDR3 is TGTGCCAGCAAAGACACAGGGTCCCACGAGCAGTACTTC. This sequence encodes CASKDTGSHEQYF.

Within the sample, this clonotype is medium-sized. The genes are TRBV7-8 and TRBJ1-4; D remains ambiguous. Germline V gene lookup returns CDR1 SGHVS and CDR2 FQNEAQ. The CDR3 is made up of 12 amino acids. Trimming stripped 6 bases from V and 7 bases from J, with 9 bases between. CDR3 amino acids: CASRSRGEKLFF. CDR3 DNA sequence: TGTGCCAGCAGATCCAGAGGTGAAAAACTGTTTTTT. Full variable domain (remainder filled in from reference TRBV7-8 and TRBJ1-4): GAGVSQSPRYKVAKRGQDVALRCDPISGHVSLFWYQQALGQGPEFLTYFQNEAQLDKSGLPSDRFFAERPEGSVSTLKIQRTQQEDSAVYLCASRSRGEKLFFGSGTQLSVL.

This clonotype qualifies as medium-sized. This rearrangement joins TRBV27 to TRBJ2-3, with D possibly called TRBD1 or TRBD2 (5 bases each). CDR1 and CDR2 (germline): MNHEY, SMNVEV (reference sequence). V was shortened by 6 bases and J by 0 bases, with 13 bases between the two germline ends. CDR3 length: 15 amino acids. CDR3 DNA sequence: TGTGCCAGCAGCCTGAACCGGGACAGCACAGATACGCAGTATTTT. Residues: CASSLNRDSTDTQYF.

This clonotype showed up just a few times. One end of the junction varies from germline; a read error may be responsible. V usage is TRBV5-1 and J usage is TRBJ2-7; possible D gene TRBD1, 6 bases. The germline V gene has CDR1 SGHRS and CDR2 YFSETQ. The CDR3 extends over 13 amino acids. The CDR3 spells CASSLETGYEQYF. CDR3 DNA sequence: TGCGCCAGCAGCTTGGAGACAGGATACGAGCAATACTTC.

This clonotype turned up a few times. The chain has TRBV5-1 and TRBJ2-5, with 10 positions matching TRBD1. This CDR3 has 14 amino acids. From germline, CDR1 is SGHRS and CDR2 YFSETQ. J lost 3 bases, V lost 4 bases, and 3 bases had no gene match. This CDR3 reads CASSLGQGKETQYF. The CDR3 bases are TGCGCCAGCAGCCTGGGACAGGGGAAAGAGACCCAGTACTTC.

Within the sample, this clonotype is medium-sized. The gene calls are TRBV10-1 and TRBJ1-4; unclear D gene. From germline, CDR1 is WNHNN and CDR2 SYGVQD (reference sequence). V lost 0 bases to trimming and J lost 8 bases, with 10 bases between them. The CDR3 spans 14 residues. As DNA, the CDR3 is TGCGCCAGCAGTGAGTCGGGAGTGGGGGAAAAACTGTTTTTT. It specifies CASSESGVGEKLFF.

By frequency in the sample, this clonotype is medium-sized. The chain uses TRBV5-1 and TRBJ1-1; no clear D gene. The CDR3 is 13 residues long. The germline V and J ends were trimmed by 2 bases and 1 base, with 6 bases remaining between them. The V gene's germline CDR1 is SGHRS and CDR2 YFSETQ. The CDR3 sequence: CASSFRGNTEAFF. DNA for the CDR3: TGCGCCAGCAGCTTCCGTGGGAACACTGAAGCTTTCTTT.

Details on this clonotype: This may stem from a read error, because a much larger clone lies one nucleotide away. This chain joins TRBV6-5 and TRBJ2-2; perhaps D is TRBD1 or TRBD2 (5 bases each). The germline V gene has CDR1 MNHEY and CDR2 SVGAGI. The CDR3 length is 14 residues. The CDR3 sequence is CASSHVTDRRELSF. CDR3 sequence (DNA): TGTGCCAGCAGCCACGTTACGGACCGCAGGGAGCTGTCTTTT.

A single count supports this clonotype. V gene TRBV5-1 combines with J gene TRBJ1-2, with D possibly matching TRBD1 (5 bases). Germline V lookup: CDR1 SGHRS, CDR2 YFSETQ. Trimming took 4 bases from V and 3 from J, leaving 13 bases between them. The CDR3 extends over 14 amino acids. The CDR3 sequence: CASSKTGTDYGYTF. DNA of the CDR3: TGCGCCAGCAGCAAAACCGGGACGGACTATGGCTACACCTTC.

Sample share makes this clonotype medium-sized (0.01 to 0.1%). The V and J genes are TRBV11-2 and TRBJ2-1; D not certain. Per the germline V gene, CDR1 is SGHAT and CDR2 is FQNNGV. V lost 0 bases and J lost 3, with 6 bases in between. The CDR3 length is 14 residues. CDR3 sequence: CASSLDGSYNEQFF. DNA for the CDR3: TGTGCCAGCAGCTTAGACGGTAGCTACAATGAGCAGTTCTTC.

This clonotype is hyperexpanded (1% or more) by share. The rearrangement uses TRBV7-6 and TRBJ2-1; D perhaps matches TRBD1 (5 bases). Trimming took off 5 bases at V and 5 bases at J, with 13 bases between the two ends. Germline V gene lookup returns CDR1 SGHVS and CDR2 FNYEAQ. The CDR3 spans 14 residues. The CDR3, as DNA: TGTGCCAGCAGCAAAAGGGGCAGCCACAATGAGCAGTTCTTC. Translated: CASSKRGSHNEQFF.

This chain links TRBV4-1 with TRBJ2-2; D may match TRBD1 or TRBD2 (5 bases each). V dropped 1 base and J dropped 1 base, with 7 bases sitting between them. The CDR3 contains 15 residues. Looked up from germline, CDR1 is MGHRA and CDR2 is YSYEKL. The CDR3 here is CASSQVGVNTGELFF. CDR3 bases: TGCGCCAGCAGCCAAGTGGGGGTGAACACCGGGGAGCTGTTTTTT.

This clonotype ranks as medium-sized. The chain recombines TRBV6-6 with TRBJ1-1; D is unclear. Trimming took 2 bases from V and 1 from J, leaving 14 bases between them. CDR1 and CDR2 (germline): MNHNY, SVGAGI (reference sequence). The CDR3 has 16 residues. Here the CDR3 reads CASSYLRRRPNTEAFF. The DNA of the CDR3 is TGTGCCAGCAGTTACCTGCGGCGGCGCCCGAACACTGAAGCTTTCTTT.

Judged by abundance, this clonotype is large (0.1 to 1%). The CDR3 nucleotides read TGTGCCAGCAGATCTAGGACAGGGAATGAAAAACTGTTTTTT. It translates to CASRSRTGNEKLFF. V is TRBV7-9 and J is TRBJ1-4, with TRBD1 matching over 8 bases. The CDR3 has 14 amino acids. J gave up 5 bases and V 6 bases, and 5 bases lay outside the gene matches. CDR1 is SEHNR, CDR2 FQNEAQ, per germline (reference sequence).

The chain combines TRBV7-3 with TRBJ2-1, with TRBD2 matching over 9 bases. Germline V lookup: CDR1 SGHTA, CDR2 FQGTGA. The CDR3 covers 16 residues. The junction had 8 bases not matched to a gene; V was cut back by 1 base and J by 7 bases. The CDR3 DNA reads TGTGCCAGCAGCTTAAGGGCGGGGGGGCTCGGGAATGAGCAGTTCTTC. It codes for CASSLRAGGLGNEQFF.

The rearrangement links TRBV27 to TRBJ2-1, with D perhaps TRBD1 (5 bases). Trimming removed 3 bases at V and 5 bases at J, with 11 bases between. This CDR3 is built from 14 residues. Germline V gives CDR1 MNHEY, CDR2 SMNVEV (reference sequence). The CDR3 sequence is CASSFQGRDNEQFF. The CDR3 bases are TGTGCCAGCAGTTTCCAGGGAAGGGACAATGAGCAGTTCTTC.

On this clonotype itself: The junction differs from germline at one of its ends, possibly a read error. Here the CDR3 reads CASSVRSGSGVYNERFF. The CDR3 DNA sequence: TGTGCCAGCAGCGTTAGGAGCGGGAGTGGGGTGTACAATGAGCGGTTCTTC. This chain links TRBV7-2 with TRBJ2-1, with 8 positions matching TRBD2. This CDR3 has 17 residues. Germline loops: CDR1 SGHTA, CDR2 FQGNSA. The full variable domain, in which reference TRBV7-2 and TRBJ2-1 provide the parts outside the CDR3, is GAGVSQSPSNKVTEKGKDVELRCDPISGHTALYWYRQSLGQGLEFLIYFQGNSAPDKSGLPSDRFSAERTGGSVSTLTIQRTQQEDSAVYLCASSVRSGSGVYNERFFGPGTRLTVL.